This TCR beta chain was found in a study of blood T cell repertoires in COVID-19. V lost 3 bases, J lost 6 bases, and 11 bases stayed unmatched. The germline V gene has CDR1 MDHEN and CDR2 SYDVKM. CDR3 size: 17 residues. Assay used: immunoSEQ multiplex PCR; TCRdb lists only in-frame clones, some missing. This sample has about 150,000 clones; more than 75% occur once, and the top ten carry 3.5% to 4.5%. This rearrangement joins TRBV28 to TRBJ1-1; the match to TRBD1 covers 12 bases. What was sequenced was peripheral blood. The TCR originated in a man between 60 and 75 years old with acute or convalescent COVID-19. The CDR3 protein is CASSFSRWGQGASEAFF. DNA of the CDR3: TGTGCCAGCAGTTTCTCCAGGTGGGGACAGGGGGCTTCTGAAGCTTTCTTT.